The 18 T cell receptor beta chains below all came from one sample that was sequenced in a study of shared T cell receptors in the human thymus. Method: immunoSEQ multiplex PCR; TCRdb's copy keeps in-frame clones and lacks some. The profile shows hundreds of thousands of clones, roughly 86% of them singletons. The sample was also reused in another study, on human thymus T cells.

The sample consisted of thymocytes. The receptors were gathered from a boy under two years old with a congenital heart defect.

The chain carries TRBV27 and TRBJ2-7, with D possibly being TRBD1 (6 bases). The CDR3 length is 14 residues. The germline gives CDR1 MNHEY, CDR2 SMNVEV (reference sequence). The V end lost 7 bases, the J end lost 0 bases, and 13 bases lay between the germline ends. In DNA form, the CDR3 reads TGTGCCAGCACCTCTCAGGGGCCCTCCTACGAGCAGTACTTC. This translates into CASTSQGPSYEQYF.

The CDR3 sequence is CASNDGLAGGGDTQYF. The DNA for the CDR3 is TGTGCCAGCAATGACGGACTAGCGGGGGGCGGAGATACGCAGTATTTT. This chain connects TRBV27 to TRBJ2-3; 14 bases line up with TRBD2. The CDR3 sequence is 16 residues long. The V gene's germline CDR1 is MNHEY and CDR2 SMNVEV (reference sequence). The ends lost 7 bases at V and 5 bases at J; junction bases unmatched: 8.

The CDR3 DNA is TGTGCCAGCAGTGTGGGACAGGCCATTCCGACAGATACGCAGTATTTT. This encodes CASSVGQAIPTDTQYF. The rearrangement joins TRBV6-1 to TRBJ2-3, with 8 positions matching TRBD1. Germline CDR1 reads MNHNS; CDR2 reads SASEGT. This CDR3 has 16 amino acids. J gave up 3 bases and V 4 bases, and 9 bases lay outside the gene matches.

CDR3 residues: CASSSQGSDRGPYEQYF. CDR3 DNA sequence: TGCGCCAGCAGCTCGCAAGGGTCCGATAGGGGCCCCTACGAGCAGTACTTC. The chain employs TRBV5-1 and TRBJ2-7; TRBD1 might be the D (5 bases). CDR3 size: 17 residues. Trimming took off 3 bases at V and 2 bases at J, with 21 bases between the two ends. CDR1 SGHRS and CDR2 YFSETQ come from the germline V gene.

CDR3 in amino acids: CASSPGTMQGYNEQFF. The CDR3 nucleotides read TGTGCCAGCTCACCAGGGACTATGCAGGGGTACAATGAGCAGTTCTTC. The rearrangement joins TRBV18 to TRBJ2-1, with D possibly being TRBD2 (7 bases). Germline V gene data show CDR1 as KGHSH and CDR2 as LQKENI. V gave up 2 bases and J gave up 4 bases, with 15 bases separating them. The CDR3 is 16 amino acids.

The CDR3 DNA sequence: TGTGCCAGCAGTTTTGGACAGGCGCTCCAAGAGACCCAGTACTTC. Translated, it gives CASSFGQALQETQYF. The chain recombines TRBV28 with TRBJ2-5, with 7 bases lining up with TRBD1. CDR1 is MDHEN and CDR2 is SYDVKM in the germline V gene. The CDR3 is 15 residues long. V lost 3 bases, J lost 1 base, and 5 bases stayed unmatched.

This sequence joins TRBV28 and TRBJ2-5; 9 nucleotides agree with TRBD2. The germline gives CDR1 MDHEN, CDR2 SYDVKM. This CDR3 is 16 amino acids long. V shed 6 bases and J 5 bases; nucleotides not matched to a gene: 13. CDR3 coding DNA: TGTGCCAGCAGGACGATCACGGCGGGAGGGATTGAGACCCAGTACTTC. This gives the protein CASRTITAGGIETQYF.

The chain recombines TRBV12-5 with TRBJ2-7; the match to TRBD1 covers 10 bases. The germline CDR1 and CDR2 sequences are LGHNT and FRNRAP. Germline trimming cut 7 bases from V and 6 bases from J; bases unmatched to any gene: 9. CDR3 length equals 14 residues. This CDR3 is CASAPPGQGSEQYF. DNA of the CDR3: TGTGCTAGTGCCCCACCGGGACAGGGGTCCGAGCAGTACTTC.

The rearrangement joins TRBV4-1 to TRBJ1-3; D unclear. The V and J ends lost 0 bases and 4 bases respectively, with 10 bases between them. Germline CDR1 reads MGHRA; CDR2 reads YSYEKL. The CDR3 length is 15 residues. The CDR3 nucleotides are TGCGCCAGCAGCCAAGAAGGAGTTCGGGGAAACACCATATATTTT. Translated: CASSQEGVRGNTIYF.

This clone was detected only a few times. This chain uses TRBV27 with TRBJ1-4; D is unresolved. V was pared by 4 bases and J by 7 bases, with 13 bases between. Germline CDR1 reads MNHEY; CDR2 reads SMNVEV (reference sequence). This CDR3 has 14 residues. Written as DNA, the CDR3 is TGTGCCAGCAGTTCGAGTAGAGGGAGTGAAAAACTGTTTTTT. Protein: CASSSSRGSEKLFF.

V is TRBV6-6 and J is TRBJ1-2; tentative D call: TRBD1 (5 bases). This CDR3 has 14 amino acids. V was shortened by 6 bases and J by 4 bases, with 15 bases between the two germline ends. Germline lookup yields CDR1 MNHNY and CDR2 SVGAGI (reference sequence). Written as DNA, the CDR3 is TGTGCCAGCAGGGGGTCGGGGGGAGGCTATGGCTACACCTTC. It yields the protein CASRGSGGGYGYTF.

In DNA form, the CDR3 reads TGTGCCAGCAGCCAAGATGAGGGGTCGGCAGGGGGCCTCTTTCTACACACCGGGGAGCTGTTTTTT. Amino acids: CASSQDEGSAGGLFLHTGELFF. The chain is built from TRBV4-2 and TRBJ2-2; 8 bases match TRBD1. From germline, CDR1 is LGHNA and CDR2 YNFKEQ. J gave up 3 bases and V 0 bases, and 21 bases lay outside the gene matches. The CDR3 runs to 22 residues.

This clone was detected only once. The chain recombines TRBV9 with TRBJ2-7, with 11 positions matching TRBD1. Germline CDR1 SGDLS, CDR2 YYNGEE. The CDR3 is 14 residues long. V was clipped by 2 bases and J by 6 bases; unmatched bases: 4. CDR3 in amino acids: CASSVRDRGFEQYF. CDR3 sequence (DNA): TGTGCCAGCAGCGTCCGGGACAGGGGGTTCGAGCAGTACTTC.

The V and J genes are TRBV27 and TRBJ2-1, with a tentative D call TRBD2 (5 bases). CDR1 is MNHEY and CDR2 is SMNVEV in the germline V gene (reference sequence). The CDR3 sequence is 11 residues long. V lost 3 bases to trimming and J lost 10 bases, with 7 bases between them. The CDR3 loop is CASSFTGEQFF. The CDR3, as DNA: TGTGCCAGCAGTTTTACGGGAGAGCAGTTCTTC.

The V call is TRBV7-4, the J call TRBJ1-1, with 7 bases lining up with TRBD1. This CDR3 has 16 amino acids. Germline assignment: CDR1 SGHVT and CDR2 SQSDAQ. After removal of 1 base from V and 1 base from J, the junction contained 6 bases not matched to a gene. As DNA, the CDR3 is TGTGCCAGCAGCTTAGTGAGGACAGGAAGGAACACTGAAGCTTTCTTT. Translation: CASSLVRTGRNTEAFF.

This chain connects TRBV30 to TRBJ2-2, with D possibly TRBD2 on 6 matching bases. The CDR3 is 13 amino acids. V lost 5 bases and J 4 bases, leaving 11 bases between the germline ends. CDR1 and CDR2 from the germline V gene are GTSNPN and SVGIG (reference sequence). In DNA, the CDR3 is TGTGCCTGGGCCGGGAGTAGCACCGGGGAGCTGTTTTTT. Its translation is CAWAGSSTGELFF. Full variable domain (missing parts from reference TRBV30 and TRBJ2-2): SQTIHQWPATLVQPVGSPLSLECTVEGTSNPNLYWYRQAAGRGLQLLFYSVGIGQISSEVPQNLSASRPQDRQFILSSKKLLLSDSGFYLCAWAGSSTGELFFGEGSRLTVL.

This clone was picked up a small number of times. J is TRBJ2-7 and V is TRBV4-3; 9 bases map to TRBD2. Trimming at V came to 1 base and at J to 1 base, leaving 2 bases not matched to a gene. Germline loops: CDR1 LGHNA, CDR2 YSLEER. The length of the CDR3 is 15 residues. CDR3 region: CASSQVAGESYEQYF. For the CDR3, the DNA is TGCGCCAGCAGCCAAGTAGCGGGAGAGTCCTACGAGCAGTACTTC.

The genes are TRBV11-2 and TRBJ2-7; tentatively, D is TRBD1 (5 bases). The germline V and J ends were trimmed by 1 base and 7 bases, with 11 bases remaining between them. Germline V CDR1 and CDR2: SGHAT, FQNNGV. The CDR3 sequence is 13 residues long. In DNA form, the CDR3 reads TGTGCCAGCAGCTTAGGTGGGGCGCGGGAGCAGTACTTC. This translates into CASSLGGAREQYF. The entire variable domain, with the rest obtained from reference TRBV11-2 and TRBJ2-7, is as follows: EAGVAQSPRYKIIEKRQSVAFWCNPISGHATLYWYQQILGQGPKLLIQFQNNGVVDDSQLPKDRFSAERLKGVDSTLKIQPAKLEDSAVYLCASSLGGAREQYFGPGTRLTVT.